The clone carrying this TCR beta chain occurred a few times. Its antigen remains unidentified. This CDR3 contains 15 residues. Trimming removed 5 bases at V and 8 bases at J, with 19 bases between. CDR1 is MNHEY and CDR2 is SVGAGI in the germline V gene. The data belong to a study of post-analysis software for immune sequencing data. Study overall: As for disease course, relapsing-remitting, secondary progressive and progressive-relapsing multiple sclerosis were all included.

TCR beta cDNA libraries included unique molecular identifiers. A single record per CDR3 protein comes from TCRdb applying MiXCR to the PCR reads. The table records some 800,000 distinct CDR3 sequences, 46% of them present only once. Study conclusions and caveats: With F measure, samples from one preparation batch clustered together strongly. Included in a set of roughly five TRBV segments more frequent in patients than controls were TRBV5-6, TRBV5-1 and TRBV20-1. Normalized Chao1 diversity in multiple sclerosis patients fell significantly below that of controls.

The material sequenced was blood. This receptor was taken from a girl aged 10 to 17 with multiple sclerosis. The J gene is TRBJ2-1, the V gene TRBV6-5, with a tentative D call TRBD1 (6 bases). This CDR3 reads CASSTGWDIEDEQFF. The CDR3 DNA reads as TGTGCCAGCAGTACCGGCTGGGACATCGAAGATGAGCAGTTCTTC.